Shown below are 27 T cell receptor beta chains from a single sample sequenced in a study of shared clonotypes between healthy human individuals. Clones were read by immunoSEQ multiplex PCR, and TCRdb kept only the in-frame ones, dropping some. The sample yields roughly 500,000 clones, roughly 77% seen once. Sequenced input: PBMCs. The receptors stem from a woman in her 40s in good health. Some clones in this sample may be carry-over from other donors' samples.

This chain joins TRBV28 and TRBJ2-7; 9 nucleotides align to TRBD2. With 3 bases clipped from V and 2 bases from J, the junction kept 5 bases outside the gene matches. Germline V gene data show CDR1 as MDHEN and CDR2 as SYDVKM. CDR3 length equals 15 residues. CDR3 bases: TGTGCCAGCAGTTTTCGCGGGAGGGCTCCCTACGAGCAGTACTTC. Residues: CASSFRGRAPYEQYF.

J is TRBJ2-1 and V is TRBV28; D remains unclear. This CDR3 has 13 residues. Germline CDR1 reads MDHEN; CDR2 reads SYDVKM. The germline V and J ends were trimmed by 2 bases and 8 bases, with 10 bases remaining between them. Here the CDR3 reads CASSLTGGYEQFF. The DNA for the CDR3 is TGTGCCAGCAGTTTAACTGGCGGCTATGAGCAGTTCTTC.

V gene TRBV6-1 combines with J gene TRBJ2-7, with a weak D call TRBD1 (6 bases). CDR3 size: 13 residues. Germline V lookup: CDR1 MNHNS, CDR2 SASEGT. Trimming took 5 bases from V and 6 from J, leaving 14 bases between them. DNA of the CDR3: TGTGCCAGCAGTACAAACAGGGTCGGCGAGCAGTACTTC. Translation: CASSTNRVGEQYF.

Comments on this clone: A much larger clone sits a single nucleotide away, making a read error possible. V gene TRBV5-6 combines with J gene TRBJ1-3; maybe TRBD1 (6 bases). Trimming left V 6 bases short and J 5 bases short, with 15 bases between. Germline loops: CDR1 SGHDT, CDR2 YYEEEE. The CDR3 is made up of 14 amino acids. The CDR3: CASKGAGARNTIYF. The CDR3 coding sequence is TGTGCCAGCAAAGGAGCAGGGGCCAGAAACACCATATATTTT.

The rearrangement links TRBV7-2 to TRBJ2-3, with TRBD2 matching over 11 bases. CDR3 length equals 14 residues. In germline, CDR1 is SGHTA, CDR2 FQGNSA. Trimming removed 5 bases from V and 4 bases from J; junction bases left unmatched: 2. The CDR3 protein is CASSTSGSPDTQYF. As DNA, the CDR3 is TGTGCCAGCAGCACTAGCGGGAGCCCAGATACGCAGTATTTT.

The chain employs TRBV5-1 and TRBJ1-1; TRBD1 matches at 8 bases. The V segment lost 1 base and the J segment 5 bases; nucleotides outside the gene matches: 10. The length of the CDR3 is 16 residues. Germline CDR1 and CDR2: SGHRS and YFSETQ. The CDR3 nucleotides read TGCGCCAGCAGCTTGACGTGGGAACAGGGGGGGACTGAAGCTTTCTTT. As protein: CASSLTWEQGGTEAFF.

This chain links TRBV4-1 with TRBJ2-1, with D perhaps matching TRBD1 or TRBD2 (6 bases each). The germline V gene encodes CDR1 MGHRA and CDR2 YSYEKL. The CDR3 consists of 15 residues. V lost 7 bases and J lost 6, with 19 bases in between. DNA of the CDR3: TGCGCCAGCACAAGTGGGGGGCGCGAAGGCAATGAGCAGTTCTTC. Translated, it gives CASTSGGREGNEQFF.

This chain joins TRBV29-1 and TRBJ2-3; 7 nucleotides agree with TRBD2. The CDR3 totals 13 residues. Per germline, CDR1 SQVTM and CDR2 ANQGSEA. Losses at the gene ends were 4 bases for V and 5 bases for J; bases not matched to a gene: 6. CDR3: CSVGAGVKDTQYF. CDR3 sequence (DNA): TGCAGCGTTGGGGCGGGAGTGAAAGATACGCAGTATTTT.

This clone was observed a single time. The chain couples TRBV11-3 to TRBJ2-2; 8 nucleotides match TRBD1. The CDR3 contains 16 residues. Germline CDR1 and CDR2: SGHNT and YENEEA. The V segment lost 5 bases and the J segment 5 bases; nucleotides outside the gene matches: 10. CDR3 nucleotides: TGTGCCAGCAGCACGACCGGGACAGGAGGGACCGGGGAGCTGTTTTTT. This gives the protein CASSTTGTGGTGELFF. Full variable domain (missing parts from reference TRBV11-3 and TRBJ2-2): EAGVVQSPRYKIIEKKQPVAFWCNPISGHNTLYWYLQNLGQGPELLIRYENEEAVDDSQLPKDRFSAERLKGVDSTLKIQPAELGDSAVYLCASSTTGTGGTGELFFGEGSRLTVL.

The CDR3 DNA sequence: TGCGCCAGCAGCCCTACGTGGGCTGCCGAGCAGTACTTC. Translation gives CASSPTWAAEQYF. The gene calls are TRBV4-1 and TRBJ2-7; D is unclear. From germline, CDR1 is MGHRA and CDR2 YSYEKL. The CDR3 loop spans 13 amino acids. Trimming stripped 4 bases from V and 6 bases from J, with 13 bases between.

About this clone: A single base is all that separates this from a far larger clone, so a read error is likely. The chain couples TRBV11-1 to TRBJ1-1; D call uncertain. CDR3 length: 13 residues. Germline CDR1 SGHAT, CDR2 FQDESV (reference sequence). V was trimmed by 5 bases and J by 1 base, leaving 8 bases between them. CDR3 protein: CASSPRQNTEAFF. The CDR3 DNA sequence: TGTGCCAGCAGCCCACGACAGAACACTGAAGCTTTCTTT.

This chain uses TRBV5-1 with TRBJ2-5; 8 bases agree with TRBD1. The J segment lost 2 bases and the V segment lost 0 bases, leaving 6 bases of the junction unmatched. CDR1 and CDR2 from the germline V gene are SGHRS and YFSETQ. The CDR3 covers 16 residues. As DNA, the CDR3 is TGCGCCAGCAGCTTGGGGGGACAGGCTACGCAAGAGACCCAGTACTTC. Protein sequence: CASSLGGQATQETQYF.

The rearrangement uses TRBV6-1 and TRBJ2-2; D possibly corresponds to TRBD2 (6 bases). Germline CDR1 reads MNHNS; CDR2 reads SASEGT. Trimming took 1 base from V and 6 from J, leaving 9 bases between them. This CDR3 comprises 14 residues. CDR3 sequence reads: CASSEVWGAGELFF. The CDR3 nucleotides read TGTGCCAGCAGTGAAGTGTGGGGGGCCGGGGAGCTGTTTTTT.

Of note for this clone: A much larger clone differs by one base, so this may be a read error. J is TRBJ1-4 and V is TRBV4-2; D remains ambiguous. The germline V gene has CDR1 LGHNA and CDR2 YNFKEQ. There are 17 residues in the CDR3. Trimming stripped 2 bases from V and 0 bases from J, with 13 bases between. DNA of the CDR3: TGTGCCAGCAGCCAATCGTCCGAGGAGGCAACTAATGAAAAACTGTTTTTT. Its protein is CASSQSSEEATNEKLFF.

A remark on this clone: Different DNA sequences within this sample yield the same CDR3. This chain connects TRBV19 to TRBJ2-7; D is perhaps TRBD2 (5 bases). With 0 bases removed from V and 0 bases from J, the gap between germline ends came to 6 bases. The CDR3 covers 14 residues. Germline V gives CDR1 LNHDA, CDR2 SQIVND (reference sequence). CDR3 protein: CASSIEGSSYEQYF. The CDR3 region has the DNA TGTGCCAGTAGTATAGAGGGGAGCTCCTACGAGCAGTACTTC.

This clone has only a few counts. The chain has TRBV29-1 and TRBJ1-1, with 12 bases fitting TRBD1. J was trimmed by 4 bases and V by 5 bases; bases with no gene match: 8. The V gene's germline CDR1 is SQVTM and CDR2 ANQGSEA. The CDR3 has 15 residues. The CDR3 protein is CSVMGQGARSTEAFF. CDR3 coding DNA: TGCAGCGTTATGGGACAGGGGGCGCGGAGCACTGAAGCTTTCTTT.

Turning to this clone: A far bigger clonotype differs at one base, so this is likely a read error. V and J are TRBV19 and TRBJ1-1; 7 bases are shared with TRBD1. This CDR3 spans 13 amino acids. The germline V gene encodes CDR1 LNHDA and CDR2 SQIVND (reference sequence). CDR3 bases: TGTGTCAGTAGTAGACTCGGACAGGATGAAGCTTTCTTT. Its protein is CVSSRLGQDEAFF.

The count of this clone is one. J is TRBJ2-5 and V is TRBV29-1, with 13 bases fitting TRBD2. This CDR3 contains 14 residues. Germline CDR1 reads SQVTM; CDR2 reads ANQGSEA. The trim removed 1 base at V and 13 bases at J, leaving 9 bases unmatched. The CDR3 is CSVEVAGLAGIRYF. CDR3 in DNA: TGCAGCGTTGAAGTCGCGGGACTAGCGGGGATTCGGTACTTC. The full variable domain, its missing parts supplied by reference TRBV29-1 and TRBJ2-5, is SAVISQKPSRDICQRGTSLTIQCQVDSQVTMMFWYRQQPGQSLTLIATANQGSEATYESGFVIDKFPISRPNLTFSTLTVSNMSPEDSSIYLCSVEVAGLAGIRYFGPGTRLLVL.

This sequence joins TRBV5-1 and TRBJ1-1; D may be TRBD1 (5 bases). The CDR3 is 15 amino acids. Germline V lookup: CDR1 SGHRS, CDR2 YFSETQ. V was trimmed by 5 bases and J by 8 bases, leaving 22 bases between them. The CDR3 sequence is CASRFQTGDEREAFF. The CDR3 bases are TGCGCCAGCAGGTTTCAAACAGGCGACGAGAGAGAAGCTTTCTTT.

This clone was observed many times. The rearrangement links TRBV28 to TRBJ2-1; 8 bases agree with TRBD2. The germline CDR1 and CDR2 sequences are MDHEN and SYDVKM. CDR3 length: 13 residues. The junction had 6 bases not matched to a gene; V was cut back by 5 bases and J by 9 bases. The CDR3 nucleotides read TGTGCCAGCAGTCCCGGGGGGGGGTTTGAGCAGTTCTTC. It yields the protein CASSPGGGFEQFF.

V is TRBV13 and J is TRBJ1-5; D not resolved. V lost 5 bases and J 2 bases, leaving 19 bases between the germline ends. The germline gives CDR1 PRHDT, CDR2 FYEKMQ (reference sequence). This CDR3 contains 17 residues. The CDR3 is CASSHSRGRVGNQPQHF. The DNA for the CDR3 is TGTGCCAGCAGCCACAGTCGAGGGCGAGTTGGCAATCAGCCCCAGCATTTT. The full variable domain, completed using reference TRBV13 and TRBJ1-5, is AAGVIQSPRHLIKEKRETATLKCYPIPRHDTVYWYQQGPGQDPQFLISFYEKMQSDKGSIPDRFSAQQFSDYHSELNMSSLELGDSALYFCASSHSRGRVGNQPQHFGDGTRLSIL.

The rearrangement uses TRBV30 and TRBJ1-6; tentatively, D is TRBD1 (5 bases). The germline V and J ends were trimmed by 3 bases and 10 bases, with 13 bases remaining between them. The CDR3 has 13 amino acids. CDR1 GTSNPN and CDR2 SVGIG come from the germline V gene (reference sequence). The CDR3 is CAWRGPGSSPLHF. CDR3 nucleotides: TGTGCCTGGAGGGGACCAGGGTCATCACCCCTCCACTTT.

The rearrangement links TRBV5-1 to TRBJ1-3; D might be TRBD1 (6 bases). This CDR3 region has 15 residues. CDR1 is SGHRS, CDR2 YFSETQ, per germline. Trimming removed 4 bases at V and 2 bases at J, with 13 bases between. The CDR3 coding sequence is TGCGCCAGCAGCCCGACAGGAACGCCTGGAAACACCATATATTTT. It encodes CASSPTGTPGNTIYF.

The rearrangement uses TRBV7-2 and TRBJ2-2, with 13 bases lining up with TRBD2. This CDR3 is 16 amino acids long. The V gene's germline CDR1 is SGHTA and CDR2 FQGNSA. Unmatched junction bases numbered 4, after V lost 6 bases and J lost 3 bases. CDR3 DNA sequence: TGTGCCAGCAGTCGACTAGCGGGAGGCGACACCGGGGAGCTGTTTTTT. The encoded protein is CASSRLAGGDTGELFF.

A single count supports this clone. CDR3 sequence: CASSFVTSWSSYEQYF. As DNA, the CDR3 is TGTGCCAGCAGCTTCGTCACTAGCTGGAGCTCCTACGAGCAGTACTTC. The chain is built from TRBV5-6 and TRBJ2-7; a weak D match, TRBD2 (6 bases). The germline V and J ends were trimmed by 2 bases and 0 bases, with 15 bases remaining between them. CDR1 is SGHDT and CDR2 is YYEEEE in the germline V gene. The CDR3 is made up of 16 amino acids.

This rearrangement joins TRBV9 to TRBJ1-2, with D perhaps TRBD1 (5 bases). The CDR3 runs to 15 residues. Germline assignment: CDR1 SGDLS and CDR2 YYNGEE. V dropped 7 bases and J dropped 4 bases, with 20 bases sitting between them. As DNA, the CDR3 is TGTGCCAGCGCGAGGGACTCAAGAAAGACCTATGGCTACACCTTC. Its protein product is CASARDSRKTYGYTF. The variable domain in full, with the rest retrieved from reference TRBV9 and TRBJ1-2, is DSGVTQTPKHLITATGQRVTLRCSPRSGDLSVYWYQQSLDQGLQFLIQYYNGEERAKGNILERFSAQQFPDLHSELNLSSLELGDSALYFCASARDSRKTYGYTFGSGTRLTVV.

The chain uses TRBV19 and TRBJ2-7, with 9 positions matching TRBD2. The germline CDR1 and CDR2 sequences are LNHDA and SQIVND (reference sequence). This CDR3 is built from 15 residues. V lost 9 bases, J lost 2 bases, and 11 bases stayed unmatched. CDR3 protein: CASENPTSGTYEQYF. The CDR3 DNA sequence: TGTGCCAGCGAAAACCCGACTAGCGGAACCTACGAGCAGTACTTC.